A selection of T cell receptor beta chains follows, all from one sample in a study of control samples from healthy donors and cancer patients. Measured with immunoSEQ multiplex PCR; TCRdb has only the in-frame clones, and not every one. This table holds about 170,000 clones, around 90% found once. The sample consisted of blood. The receptors derive from a man between 25 and 39 years old in good health. The CDR3 runs from the conserved cysteine through the conserved F or W. D genes are given only for firm matches. Clone sizes are given selectively: once, few, many, or a class where the clone is expanded.

clone size: .; J gene: TRBJ2-1; D gene: .; V gene: TRBV25-1; CDR3 protein: CASSGRREAYNEQFF; CDR3 DNA: TGTGCCAGCAGTGGAAGGAGGGAGGCCTACAATGAGCAGTTCTTC
clone size: .; J gene: TRBJ2-7; D gene: .; V gene: TRBV3-1/TRBV3-2; CDR3 protein: CASSRGEKEQYF; CDR3 DNA: TGTGCCAGCAGCCGAGGGGAGAAGGAGCAGTACTTC
clone size: .; J gene: TRBJ2-7; D gene: .; V gene: TRBV7-9; CDR3 protein: CASSPSPQIYEQYF; CDR3 DNA: TGTGCCAGCAGCCCCTCCCCACAGATCTACGAGCAGTACTTC
clone size: once; J gene: TRBJ1-3; D gene: TRBD1; V gene: TRBV13; CDR3 protein: CASSPGTGGKLSGNTIYF; CDR3 DNA: TGTGCCAGCAGCCCCGGGACAGGGGGCAAACTCTCTGGAAACACCATATATTTT
clone size: .; J gene: TRBJ1-4; D gene: .; V gene: TRBV6-5; CDR3 protein: CASRTAFNEKLFF; CDR3 DNA: TGTGCCAGCAGGACAGCCTTTAATGAAAAACTGTTTTTT
clone size: .; J gene: TRBJ2-6; D gene: .; V gene: TRBV19; CDR3 protein: CASRAGSSGANVLTF; CDR3 DNA: TGTGCCAGCCGGGCAGGGTCCTCTGGGGCCAACGTCCTGACTTTC
clone size: .; J gene: TRBJ1-1; D gene: TRBD1; V gene: TRBV9; CDR3 protein: CASSSPGAGGVEDTEAFF; CDR3 DNA: TGTGCCAGCAGCTCCCCAGGGGCAGGGGGAGTGGAAGACACTGAAGCTTTCTTT
clone size: .; J gene: TRBJ2-1; D gene: .; V gene: TRBV6-6; CDR3 protein: CASSTRDNEQFF; CDR3 DNA: TGTGCCAGCAGTACCAGAGACAATGAGCAGTTCTTC
clone size: .; J gene: TRBJ2-3; D gene: .; V gene: TRBV5-4; CDR3 protein: CASTGMGDTQYF; CDR3 DNA: TGTGCCAGCACAGGAATGGGAGATACGCAGTATTTT
clone size: .; J gene: TRBJ1-2; D gene: TRBD1; V gene: TRBV2; CDR3 protein: CASSAGTGYYGYTF; CDR3 DNA: TGTGCCAGCAGTGCTGGGACAGGCTACTATGGCTACACCTTC
clone size: .; J gene: TRBJ1-1; D gene: TRBD1; V gene: TRBV9; CDR3 protein: CASSVRDRVVNTEAFF; CDR3 DNA: TGTGCCAGCAGCGTACGGGACAGGGTCGTGAACACTGAAGCTTTCTTT
clone size: .; J gene: TRBJ2-3; D gene: .; V gene: TRBV7-9; CDR3 protein: CASSPKLGVDTQYF; CDR3 DNA: TGTGCCAGCAGCCCAAAACTAGGTGTAGATACGCAGTATTTT
clone size: .; J gene: TRBJ1-1; D gene: TRBD1; V gene: TRBV9; CDR3 protein: CASSVQGEGTEAFF; CDR3 DNA: TGTGCCAGCAGCGTTCAGGGGGAAGGCACTGAAGCTTTCTTT
clone size: .; J gene: TRBJ2-1; D gene: .; V gene: TRBV7-8; CDR3 protein: CASSLRAEAYNEQFF; CDR3 DNA: TGTGCCAGCAGCTTACGGGCGGAGGCCTACAATGAGCAGTTCTTC
clone size: .; J gene: TRBJ2-1; D gene: TRBD1; V gene: TRBV11-1; CDR3 protein: CASSQDRAAGDEQFF; CDR3 DNA: TGTGCCAGCAGCCAGGACAGGGCGGCCGGAGACGAGCAGTTCTTC
clone size: .; J gene: TRBJ1-2; D gene: .; V gene: TRBV20-1; CDR3 protein: CSASRSANYGYTF; CDR3 DNA: TGCAGTGCTAGTCGCAGCGCTAACTATGGCTACACCTTC
clone size: .; J gene: TRBJ2-1; D gene: .; V gene: TRBV6-2/TRBV6-3; CDR3 protein: CASSYIGPRANEQFF; CDR3 DNA: TGTGCCAGCAGTTACATCGGGCCAAGAGCGAATGAGCAGTTCTTC
clone size: .; J gene: TRBJ2-5; D gene: TRBD1; V gene: TRBV9; CDR3 protein: CASSVGPLAGGAETQYF; CDR3 DNA: TGTGCCAGCAGCGTAGGGCCCCTTGCAGGGGGCGCAGAGACCCAGTACTTC
clone size: once; J gene: TRBJ2-2; D gene: .; V gene: TRBV5-6; CDR3 protein: CASSLIVGLSTVLPELFF; CDR3 DNA: TGTGCCAGCAGCTTAATTGTAGGACTCTCCACCGTTCTGCCGGAGCTGTTTTTT
clone size: few; J gene: TRBJ2-1; D gene: .; V gene: TRBV2; CDR3 protein: CAGHGALSYNEQFF; CDR3 DNA: TGTGCCGGACACGGGGCATTATCCTACAATGAGCAGTTCTTC
clone size: .; J gene: TRBJ1-6; D gene: .; V gene: TRBV12-3/TRBV12-4; CDR3 protein: CASRDRWSPLHF; CDR3 DNA: TGTGCCAGCAGGGATCGATGGTCACCCCTCCACTTT
clone size: few; J gene: TRBJ1-6; D gene: .; V gene: TRBV6-4; CDR3 protein: CASSDSLNSPLHF; CDR3 DNA: TGTGCCAGCAGTGACTCTTTAAATTCACCCCTCCACTTT
clone size: .; J gene: TRBJ1-2; D gene: TRBD1; V gene: TRBV13; CDR3 protein: CASSLVGRQGWYTF; CDR3 DNA: TGTGCCAGCAGCTTAGTTGGGAGACAGGGGTGGTACACCTTC
clone size: .; J gene: TRBJ2-3; D gene: .; V gene: TRBV24-1; CDR3 protein: CATSDLGTDTQYF; CDR3 DNA: TGTGCCACCAGTGATTTGGGGACAGATACGCAGTATTTT
clone size: .; J gene: TRBJ2-1; D gene: TRBD2; V gene: TRBV10-3; CDR3 protein: CAISDYSGEGNNEQFF; CDR3 DNA: TGTGCCATCAGTGATTATAGCGGGGAGGGGAACAATGAGCAGTTCTTC
clone size: .; J gene: TRBJ1-4; D gene: .; V gene: TRBV18; CDR3 protein: CASSLREGREKLFF; CDR3 DNA: TGTGCCAGCTCCCTGAGAGAGGGACGGGAAAAACTGTTTTTT
clone size: .; J gene: TRBJ1-2; D gene: .; V gene: TRBV7-2; CDR3 protein: CASSSTPGGYTF; CDR3 DNA: TGTGCCAGCAGCTCGACTCCGGGAGGCTACACCTTC
clone size: once; J gene: TRBJ1-2; D gene: .; V gene: TRBV9; CDR3 protein: CASSVDGRGYGYTF; CDR3 DNA: TGTGCCAGCAGCGTAGACGGCAGGGGCTATGGCTACACCTTC
clone size: .; J gene: TRBJ2-2; D gene: .; V gene: TRBV2; CDR3 protein: CASSPNRELFF; CDR3 DNA: TGTGCCAGCAGTCCCAATAGGGAGCTGTTTTTT
clone size: .; J gene: TRBJ1-5; D gene: .; V gene: TRBV6-1; CDR3 protein: CASSEVGGGRNQPQHF; CDR3 DNA: TGTGCCAGCAGTGAAGTGGGGGGAGGACGCAATCAGCCCCAGCATTTT
clone size: few; J gene: TRBJ2-1; D gene: TRBD1; V gene: TRBV7-2; CDR3 protein: CASSVTGTGNEQFF; CDR3 DNA: TGTGCCAGCAGCGTTACCGGGACAGGGAATGAGCAGTTCTTC
clone size: .; J gene: TRBJ1-1; D gene: .; V gene: TRBV29-1; CDR3 protein: CSAEENTEAFF; CDR3 DNA: TGCAGCGCTGAAGAAAACACTGAAGCTTTCTTT
clone size: .; J gene: TRBJ1-1; D gene: .; V gene: TRBV7-9; CDR3 protein: CASSSTVNEAFF; CDR3 DNA: TGTGCCAGCAGCTCGACAGTGAATGAAGCTTTCTTT
clone size: .; J gene: TRBJ2-1; D gene: .; V gene: TRBV3-1/TRBV3-2; CDR3 protein: CASSQWLGNEQFF; CDR3 DNA: TGTGCCAGCAGCCAATGGCTAGGCAATGAGCAGTTCTTC
clone size: .; J gene: TRBJ2-7; D gene: TRBD1; V gene: TRBV5-4; CDR3 protein: CASSLGRQGNVYEQYF; CDR3 DNA: TGTGCCAGCAGCTTGGGACGACAGGGGAATGTATACGAGCAGTACTTC
clone size: .; J gene: TRBJ2-5; D gene: .; V gene: TRBV7-9; CDR3 protein: CASSSRGYETQYF; CDR3 DNA: TGTGCCAGCAGTTCGAGGGGTTATGAGACCCAGTACTTC
clone size: .; J gene: TRBJ2-7; D gene: .; V gene: TRBV28; CDR3 protein: CASSSTGAYEQYF; CDR3 DNA: TGTGCCAGCAGTTCGACGGGAGCCTACGAGCAGTACTTC
clone size: .; J gene: TRBJ2-1; D gene: .; V gene: TRBV3-1/TRBV3-2; CDR3 protein: CASSQDGGWGEQFF; CDR3 DNA: TGTGCCAGCAGCCAAGATGGCGGGTGGGGTGAGCAGTTCTTC
clone size: .; J gene: TRBJ2-7; D gene: .; V gene: TRBV7-9; CDR3 protein: CASSALEDYEQYF; CDR3 DNA: TGTGCCAGCAGCGCGCTTGAGGACTACGAGCAGTACTTC